The 24 T cell receptor beta chains listed next were all sequenced from one sample in a study of Graves' ophthalmopathy and Graves' hyperthyroidism. Amplification of the TCR beta CDR3 regions used RNA transcripts (as template). HTBI primers served in a first-round RT-PCR, which a second-round multiplex PCR followed. TCRdb reprocessed the multiplex PCR reads with MiXCR, giving one entry per CDR3 protein. The repertoire has more than 550,000 distinct CDR3 sequences, about 40% of them found once; the top ten carry more than 2.5%. What was sequenced was peripheral blood. The receptors shown here come from an adult man with Graves' ophthalmopathy.

The chain recombines TRBV9 with TRBJ1-4; D perhaps matches TRBD1 (5 bases). The CDR3 loop spans 17 amino acids. Germline V gene sequence: CDR1 SGDLS, CDR2 YYNGEE. V was clipped by 4 bases and J by 8 bases, with 24 bases between them. CDR3 in DNA: TGTGCCAGCAGCCCCACCCTACCAGACAGCCCGAGGGAAAAACTGTTTTTT. Its translation is CASSPTLPDSPREKLFF.

This clonotype occurred a few times. The V gene is TRBV25-1, the J gene TRBJ1-4, with D perhaps TRBD1 (5 bases). Looked up from germline, CDR1 is MGHDK and CDR2 is SYGVNS. Trimming cost V 5 bases and J 8 bases, with 27 bases left between them. The CDR3 is 18 residues long. CDR3 loop: CASSYSPPRGLLFEKLFF. The CDR3 DNA reads TGTGCCAGCAGTTACTCGCCACCGAGGGGACTCCTCTTCGAAAAACTGTTTTTT.

This clonotype was seen at least ten times. V gene TRBV7-8 combines with J gene TRBJ2-7; 9 positions agree with TRBD2. CDR3 length equals 16 residues. Germline V lookup: CDR1 SGHVS, CDR2 FQNEAQ. V was pared by 5 bases and J by 0 bases, with 8 bases of the junction left unmatched. The CDR3 bases are TGTGCCAGCAGCGGCGCTCTAGCGGGGTACTCCTACGAGCAGTACTTC. This gives the protein CASSGALAGYSYEQYF. Drawing the rest from reference TRBV7-8 and TRBJ2-7, the complete variable domain is GAGVSQSPRYKVAKRGQDVALRCDPISGHVSLFWYQQALGQGPEFLTYFQNEAQLDKSGLPSDRFFAERPEGSVSTLKIQRTQQEDSAVYLCASSGALAGYSYEQYFGPGTRLTVT.

This clonotype has a count of ten or more. The chain joins TRBV7-8 to TRBJ1-5, with D maybe TRBD1 (5 bases). CDR3 length equals 16 residues. Trimming took off 5 bases at V and 4 bases at J, with 18 bases between the two ends. The germline V gene has CDR1 SGHVS and CDR2 FQNEAQ. The CDR3 spells CASSNFDGRGNQPQHF. The CDR3 DNA sequence: TGTGCCAGCAGCAACTTCGACGGACGGGGGAATCAGCCCCAGCATTTT.

This chain connects TRBV12-5 to TRBJ2-7; 8 bases agree with TRBD1. The CDR3 consists of 16 residues. V was clipped by 0 bases and J by 2 bases; unmatched bases: 6. Germline CDR1 and CDR2: LGHNT and FRNRAP. CDR3 coding DNA: TGTGCTAGTGGTTTGGTAAGTGGGACAGGCCCCTACGAGCAGTACTTC. This translates into CASGLVSGTGPYEQYF.

This clonotype has a count of ten or more. This chain links TRBV7-8 with TRBJ1-1; the D is unclear. Germline loops: CDR1 SGHVS, CDR2 FQNEAQ. The CDR3 runs to 15 residues. V shed 3 bases and J shed 7 bases, with 18 bases lying between them. CDR3 nucleotide sequence: TGTGCCAGCAGCTTCCTTACCGGGAATGTAAATGAAGCTTTCTTT. Protein sequence: CASSFLTGNVNEAFF.

This clonotype was seen repeatedly, ten times or more. This chain links TRBV19 with TRBJ1-1; TRBD1 is a possible D gene (6 bases). The CDR3 covers 12 residues. Trimming stripped 6 bases from V and 11 bases from J, with 16 bases between. Germline-derived CDR1 and CDR2 are LNHDA and SQIVND (reference sequence). DNA for the CDR3: TGTGCCAGTAGCCACCAACAGGGTATGGCTTTCTTT. It encodes CASSHQQGMAFF.

This clonotype was recorded at least ten times. This sequence joins TRBV4-1 and TRBJ1-4; D call uncertain. The CDR3 runs to 14 residues. Trimming took 1 base from V and 4 from J, leaving 7 bases between them. CDR1 is MGHRA, CDR2 YSYEKL, per germline. The CDR3 sequence is CASSQVGVNEKLFF. DNA of the CDR3: TGCGCCAGCAGCCAAGTCGGGGTTAATGAAAAACTGTTTTTT.

This clonotype occurred many times. The rearrangement uses TRBV19 and TRBJ2-7; D is perhaps TRBD1 (6 bases). Germline values: CDR1 LNHDA, CDR2 SQIVND (reference sequence). Trimming stripped 6 bases from V and 3 bases from J, with 12 bases between. This CDR3 comprises 13 residues. The CDR3 nucleotides are TGTGCCAGTAGGTACCGGGACAACTACGAGCAGTACTTC. It yields the protein CASRYRDNYEQYF.

This clonotype came up a few times. This sequence joins TRBV7-3 and TRBJ2-2, with D possibly being TRBD2 (5 bases). Germline CDR1 reads SGHTA; CDR2 reads FQGTGA. The CDR3 is 15 amino acids. The V gene lost 4 bases and the J gene lost 7 bases, with 16 bases spanning the gap. CDR3 amino acids: CASSSGGEGGGELFF. For the CDR3, the DNA is TGTGCCAGCAGCTCGGGTGGGGAAGGAGGCGGGGAGCTGTTTTTT.

The rearrangement joins TRBV7-6 to TRBJ1-5, with D possibly matching TRBD1 (5 bases). Germline lookup yields CDR1 SGHVS and CDR2 FNYEAQ. The CDR3 totals 15 residues. V was trimmed by 2 bases and J by 5 bases, leaving 13 bases between them. CDR3 in DNA: TGTGCCAGCAGCTTACTAAGCGGGGGGGATCAGCCCCAGCATTTT. It specifies CASSLLSGGDQPQHF.

This clonotype was recorded only once. The V gene is TRBV29-1, the J gene TRBJ1-2, with 7 bases aligning to TRBD1. Germline V gene sequence: CDR1 SQVTM, CDR2 ANQGSEA. The CDR3 consists of 14 residues. Unmatched junction bases numbered 10, after V lost 4 bases and J lost 5 bases. CDR3 in DNA: TGCAGCGTTGCTCAGGGGGAGTCACGGTATGGCTACACCTTC. It translates to CSVAQGESRYGYTF.

This clonotype turned up a few times. The chain combines TRBV27 with TRBJ2-7; a weak D match, TRBD2 (6 bases). Germline values: CDR1 MNHEY, CDR2 SMNVEV (reference sequence). Trimming took off 7 bases at V and 5 bases at J, with 18 bases between the two ends. The CDR3 spans 14 residues. The CDR3 DNA is TGTGCCAGCACCACGGGTGGAGGGACCGACGAGCAGTACTTC. This translates into CASTTGGGTDEQYF.

This clonotype was recorded at least ten times. The rearrangement joins TRBV4-2 to TRBJ2-7; 10 bases align to TRBD2. The V segment lost 3 bases and the J segment 0 bases; nucleotides outside the gene matches: 5. The CDR3 has 16 amino acids. Germline CDR1 reads LGHNA; CDR2 reads YNFKEQ. The CDR3 reads CASSHVLAGSSYEQYF. The DNA of the CDR3 is TGTGCCAGCAGCCATGTACTAGCGGGGAGCTCCTACGAGCAGTACTTC.

This clonotype was picked up many times. CDR3 amino acids: CASRVTEEDYGYTF. DNA of the CDR3: TGCGCCAGCAGGGTGACAGAGGAGGATTATGGCTACACCTTC. V usage is TRBV10-2 and J usage is TRBJ1-2, with a possible D match to TRBD1 (5 bases). Trimming removed 6 bases from V and 5 bases from J, with 16 bases in between. The CDR3 covers 14 residues. The germline CDR1 and CDR2 sequences are WSHSY and SAAADI.

This clonotype was counted at least ten times. The chain employs TRBV7-9 and TRBJ1-3, with TRBD1 as a possible D gene (5 bases). The CDR3 covers 15 residues. V was cut by 4 bases and J by 7 bases, with 17 bases left in between. Looked up from germline, CDR1 is SEHNR and CDR2 is FQNEAQ (reference sequence). The CDR3 DNA is TGTGCCAGCAGCTGGCGGGGCCAAAGGAAGAACACCATATATTTT. It translates to CASSWRGQRKNTIYF. Complete variable domain (other parts from reference TRBV7-9 and TRBJ1-3): DTGVSQNPRHKITKRGQNVTFRCDPISEHNRLYWYRQTLGQGPEFLTYFQNEAQLEKSRLLSDRFSAERPKGSFSTLEIQRTEQGDSAMYLCASSWRGQRKNTIYFGEGSWLTVV.

This clonotype showed up just once. The chain is built from TRBV5-1 and TRBJ1-4, with a weak D call TRBD1 (6 bases). V gave up 0 bases and J gave up 8 bases, with 14 bases separating them. In germline, CDR1 is SGHRS, CDR2 YFSETQ. The CDR3 has 15 residues. This CDR3 reads CASSLDRATGEKLFF. The CDR3 nucleotides read TGCGCCAGCAGCTTGGACAGGGCCACGGGAGAAAAACTGTTTTTT.

This clonotype appeared a few times. CDR3 sequence (DNA): TGTGCCAGCAGTAGCGGGAGGATCTACGAGACCCAGTACTTC. This codes for CASSSGRIYETQYF. The gene calls are TRBV7-8 and TRBJ2-5, with 10 bases aligning to TRBD2. The CDR3 covers 14 residues. Germline CDR1 is SGHVS and CDR2 is FQNEAQ. V lost 6 bases and J lost 5; bases outside the gene matches: 6.

V and J are TRBV20-1 and TRBJ1-1, with D perhaps TRBD1 (5 bases). Between the trimmed V and J ends, which lost 2 bases and 5 bases, there was a span of 12 bases. The germline V gene has CDR1 DFQATT and CDR2 SNEGSKA (reference sequence). The CDR3 runs 13 residues. CDR3 protein: CSARLAGDTEAFF. The CDR3 nucleotides are TGCAGTGCTAGACTAGCGGGGGATACTGAAGCTTTCTTT.

This clonotype was seen ten or more times. The chain couples TRBV19 to TRBJ2-6; D unclear. Trimming took 7 bases from V and 0 from J, leaving 10 bases between them. The length of the CDR3 is 15 residues. The V gene's germline CDR1 is LNHDA and CDR2 SQIVND (reference sequence). CDR3 sequence: CASTGVNSGANVLTF. The CDR3 bases are TGTGCCAGTACAGGTGTCAACTCTGGGGCCAACGTCCTGACTTTC.

This chain joins TRBV7-6 and TRBJ2-7; 8 bases align to TRBD2. Germline CDR1 SGHVS, CDR2 FNYEAQ. The CDR3 loop spans 16 amino acids. Trimming at V came to 5 bases and at J to 4 bases, leaving 13 bases not matched to a gene. CDR3 DNA sequence: TGTGCCAGCAGCGTCTCCGGGACTAGTGGTGGGTACGAGCAGTACTTC. Translation: CASSVSGTSGGYEQYF.

CDR3 bases: TGTGCCAGCAGTTACTCGACGGACAGGGCCTACGAGCAGTACTTC. As protein: CASSYSTDRAYEQYF. The chain couples TRBV2 to TRBJ2-7, with 8 bases that match TRBD1. The germline V gene has CDR1 SNHLY and CDR2 FYNNEI. This CDR3 has 15 residues. The trim removed 5 bases at V and 2 bases at J, leaving 8 bases unmatched.

The chain uses TRBV6-6 and TRBJ2-7; a possible D gene is TRBD2 (6 bases). The V gene lost 1 base and the J gene lost 7 bases, with 17 bases spanning the gap. This CDR3 is built from 15 residues. CDR1 MNHNY and CDR2 SVGAGI come from the germline V gene (reference sequence). CDR3 bases: TGTGCCAGCAGTTACTGGGGACTCGAGACCGGGGAGCAGTACTTC. Encoded protein: CASSYWGLETGEQYF.

This clonotype has at least ten counts. V is TRBV4-1 and J is TRBJ2-5; 9 bases are shared with TRBD1. Germline assignment: CDR1 MGHRA and CDR2 YSYEKL. The CDR3 extends over 14 amino acids. The trim removed 3 bases at V and 4 bases at J, leaving 3 bases unmatched. CDR3 sequence (DNA): TGCGCCAGCAGCCACCAGGACAGGGGAGAGACCCAGTACTTC. It yields the protein CASSHQDRGETQYF.